Presented here are 20 T cell receptor beta chains from one specimen sequenced in a study of vaccination effects on CD4 cells after COVID-19. Antigens of these TCRs are unknown. ViraFEST used viral peptide pools to expand antigen-specific CD4+ T cells before sequencing. Upon completion of around eleven days in culture, CD4+ T cells were isolated. Nucleocapsid antibodies were negative in the vaccine recipients, who had never had SARS-CoV-2 infection. Only in-frame clones appear in the TCRdb table, and some are missing; sequencing was by immunoSEQ multiplex PCR. Of some 22,000 clones listed, around 70% are singletons. The sequences come from CD4+ T cells from PBMCs cultured with HCoV-NL63 spike peptides, collected before COVID-19 vaccination. Receptors were obtained from a human donor who received a COVID-19 vaccine.

The V gene is TRBV5-1, the J gene TRBJ2-7; weak D call: TRBD1 (6 bases). Trimming pared 4 bases from V and 7 bases from J, leaving 21 bases between. There are 15 residues in the CDR3. Looked up from germline, CDR1 is SGHRS and CDR2 is YFSETQ. DNA of the CDR3: TGCGCCAGCAGCCCTGGCGGGCCAGGGGAAGGGGAGCAGTACTTC. Encoded protein: CASSPGGPGEGEQYF.

V gene TRBV30 combines with J gene TRBJ1-1; D is unclear. V shed 0 bases and J shed 5 bases, with 7 bases lying between them. Germline assignment: CDR1 GTSNPN and CDR2 SVGIG (reference sequence). The length of the CDR3 is 12 residues. The DNA for the CDR3 is TGTGCCTGGAGTGTACGGGGTACTGAAGCTTTCTTT. Residues: CAWSVRGTEAFF.

The V and J genes are TRBV18 and TRBJ1-1; D is undetermined. The CDR3 runs 13 residues. V lost 2 bases, J lost 1 base, and 5 bases lay in between. Germline V lookup: CDR1 KGHSH, CDR2 LQKENI. CDR3 region: CASSPAPNTEAFF. The CDR3, as DNA: TGTGCCAGCTCACCAGCCCCGAACACTGAAGCTTTCTTT.

The rearrangement joins TRBV9 to TRBJ1-3; D not resolved. The V end was cut by 3 bases, the J end by 9 bases, with 19 bases between. This CDR3 region has 15 residues. The V gene's germline CDR1 is SGDLS and CDR2 YYNGEE. The CDR3 region is CASSAENLEPTTIYF. CDR3 in DNA: TGTGCCAGCAGCGCCGAAAACTTAGAGCCAACCACCATATATTTT.

The chain couples TRBV7-8 to TRBJ2-7; TRBD2 agrees at 14 bases. J gave up 3 bases and V 3 bases, and 10 bases lay outside the gene matches. The CDR3 is 18 residues long. CDR1 is SGHVS, CDR2 FQNEAQ, per germline. The CDR3 is CASSFVGQGTSGSYEQYF. The CDR3 DNA follows: TGTGCCAGCAGCTTCGTCGGTCAGGGGACTAGCGGGAGCTACGAGCAGTACTTC.

The chain recombines TRBV18 with TRBJ2-7; D assignment may be TRBD1 or TRBD2 (6 bases each). Germline CDR1 and CDR2: KGHSH and LQKENI. The CDR3 totals 16 residues. The V gene lost 0 bases and the J gene lost 5 bases, with 17 bases spanning the gap. CDR3 protein: CASSPPGSGAGNEQYF. In DNA form, the CDR3 reads TGTGCCAGCTCACCACCTGGGTCGGGGGCGGGCAACGAGCAGTACTTC.

The J gene is TRBJ2-7, the V gene TRBV28; D may be TRBD1 or TRBD2 (5 bases each). V was cut by 6 bases and J by 0 bases, with 27 bases left in between. The CDR3 loop spans 19 amino acids. In germline, CDR1 is MDHEN, CDR2 SYDVKM. For the CDR3, the DNA is TGTGCCAGCAGCCCCTCCGAGGGGTTGGGCACTTTGAGCTCCTACGAGCAGTACTTC. It codes for CASSPSEGLGTLSSYEQYF.

The chain joins TRBV18 to TRBJ2-5, with D uncertain. CDR3 length: 15 amino acids. Deletions cut 2 bases from V and 0 bases from J, with 10 bases between. Looked up from germline, CDR1 is KGHSH and CDR2 is LQKENI. CDR3 nucleotides: TGTGCCAGCTCACCATTTTTTGGGGACCAAGAGACCCAGTACTTC. This sequence encodes CASSPFFGDQETQYF.

This clone was detected only once. The gene calls are TRBV5-1 and TRBJ1-1; D possibly corresponds to TRBD1 (5 bases). Germline assignment: CDR1 SGHRS and CDR2 YFSETQ. This CDR3 comprises 17 residues. The CDR3 DNA reads as TGCGCTTCAGCATTTGGGGGTTCTGTGGGTTGGAACACTGAAGCTTTCTTT. Translation gives CASAFGGSVGWNTEAFF.

The rearrangement uses TRBV18 and TRBJ1-1, with D hard to call. Trimming cost V 2 bases and J 5 bases, with 9 bases left between them. This CDR3 is 13 amino acids long. CDR1 KGHSH and CDR2 LQKENI come from the germline V gene. CDR3 sequence: CASSPGVGTEAFF. The CDR3 DNA reads TGTGCCAGCTCACCAGGCGTAGGAACTGAAGCTTTCTTT.

The chain combines TRBV10-1 with TRBJ2-1; possibly TRBD1 for D (6 bases). Germline lookup yields CDR1 WNHNN and CDR2 SYGVQD (reference sequence). V lost 2 bases and J 8 bases, leaving 16 bases between the germline ends. CDR3 size: 15 residues. CDR3 protein: CASSERGHLLDEQFF. In DNA, the CDR3 is TGCGCCAGCAGTGAGCGGGGACACCTATTGGATGAGCAGTTCTTC.

The gene calls are TRBV19 and TRBJ2-7; 8 positions agree with TRBD1. Germline trimming cut 2 bases from V and 2 bases from J; bases unmatched to any gene: 2. This CDR3 spans 14 amino acids. CDR1 LNHDA and CDR2 SQIVND come from the germline V gene (reference sequence). The CDR3 reads CASSIPGGAYEQYF. The DNA of the CDR3 is TGTGCCAGTAGTATACCAGGGGGCGCCTACGAGCAGTACTTC.

V and J are TRBV6-5 and TRBJ2-2; D call uncertain. The CDR3 length is 13 residues. Trimming removed 1 base at V and 3 bases at J, with 3 bases between. Germline CDR1 is MNHEY and CDR2 is SVGAGI. CDR3: CASSYYDTGELFF. The CDR3 DNA reads as TGTGCCAGCAGTTACTATGACACCGGGGAGCTGTTTTTT.

The chain links TRBV9 to TRBJ2-2; D perhaps matches TRBD2 (6 bases). The CDR3 consists of 15 residues. The V and J ends lost 0 bases and 5 bases respectively, with 11 bases between them. Per germline, CDR1 SGDLS and CDR2 YYNGEE. In DNA form, the CDR3 reads TGTGCCAGCAGCGTAGGTTCAGGGAGGACCGGGGAGCTGTTTTTT. Protein product: CASSVGSGRTGELFF. Complete variable domain (other parts from reference TRBV9 and TRBJ2-2): DSGVTQTPKHLITATGQRVTLRCSPRSGDLSVYWYQQSLDQGLQFLIQYYNGEERAKGNILERFSAQQFPDLHSELNLSSLELGDSALYFCASSVGSGRTGELFFGEGSRLTVL.

This clone was seen a few times. The chain has TRBV2 and TRBJ1-4; D ambiguous. CDR1 is SNHLY and CDR2 is FYNNEI in the germline V gene. Between the trimmed V and J ends, which lost 6 bases and 5 bases, there was a span of 19 bases. The length of the CDR3 is 16 residues. The CDR3 DNA sequence: TGTGCCAGCAGAACCGAAACACTCTCGGGCAATGAAAAACTGTTTTTT. This encodes CASRTETLSGNEKLFF.

This clone has just a few counts. The rearrangement joins TRBV2 to TRBJ1-2, with unresolved D. Trimming removed 6 bases at V and 8 bases at J, with 10 bases between. Germline-derived CDR1 and CDR2 are SNHLY and FYNNEI. The CDR3 has 11 amino acids. The CDR3 DNA follows: TGTGCCAGCAGGATGATGGGAGGCTACACCTTC. Encoded protein: CASRMMGGYTF. The full variable domain, in which reference TRBV2 and TRBJ1-2 provide the parts outside the CDR3, is EPEVTQTPSHQVTQMGQEVILRCVPISNHLYFYWYRQILGQKVEFLVSFYNNEISEKSEIFDDQFSVERPDGSNFTLKIRSTKLEDSAMYFCASRMMGGYTFGSGTRLTVV.

There are a few counts of this clone. This rearrangement joins TRBV5-1 to TRBJ2-7; 12 bases align to TRBD2. The V segment lost 5 bases and the J segment 6 bases; nucleotides outside the gene matches: 9. Germline V lookup: CDR1 SGHRS, CDR2 YFSETQ. The CDR3 contains 15 residues. CDR3 sequence: CASRPQLTSGSEQYF. The CDR3 DNA reads as TGCGCCAGCAGGCCCCAACTGACTAGCGGGAGCGAGCAGTACTTC.

This chain joins TRBV4-1 and TRBJ2-1; D perhaps matches TRBD2 (6 bases). Germline lookup yields CDR1 MGHRA and CDR2 YSYEKL. Trimming removed 1 base from V and 7 bases from J, with 17 bases in between. The CDR3 is 16 amino acids. The CDR3 loop reads CASSQVQLGLPNEQFF. DNA for the CDR3: TGCGCCAGCAGCCAAGTTCAGCTGGGACTTCCAAATGAGCAGTTCTTC.

The chain carries TRBV7-2 and TRBJ1-1; TRBD1 might be the D (5 bases). CDR3 size: 14 residues. Trimming cost V 7 bases and J 8 bases, with 20 bases left between them. The germline V gene has CDR1 SGHTA and CDR2 FQGNSA. CDR3 bases: TGTGCCAGCAAAGAGACAGCTCGTGGGTCGGAAGCTTTCTTT. Translation gives CASKETARGSEAFF. Using reference TRBV7-2 and TRBJ1-1 for the parts outside the CDR3, the full variable domain is GAGVSQSPSNKVTEKGKDVELRCDPISGHTALYWYRQSLGQGLEFLIYFQGNSAPDKSGLPSDRFSAERTGGSVSTLTIQRTQQEDSAVYLCASKETARGSEAFFGQGTRLTVV.

This clone was seen a handful of times. This chain uses TRBV6-4 with TRBJ2-3, with 9 nucleotides matching TRBD1. The ends lost 8 bases at V and 2 bases at J; junction bases unmatched: 2. Germline V gene data show CDR1 as MRHNA and CDR2 as SNTAGT. The CDR3 extends over 13 amino acids. CDR3 amino acids: CASGTGHTDTQYF. The CDR3 DNA reads as TGTGCCAGCGGGACAGGGCACACAGATACGCAGTATTTT.